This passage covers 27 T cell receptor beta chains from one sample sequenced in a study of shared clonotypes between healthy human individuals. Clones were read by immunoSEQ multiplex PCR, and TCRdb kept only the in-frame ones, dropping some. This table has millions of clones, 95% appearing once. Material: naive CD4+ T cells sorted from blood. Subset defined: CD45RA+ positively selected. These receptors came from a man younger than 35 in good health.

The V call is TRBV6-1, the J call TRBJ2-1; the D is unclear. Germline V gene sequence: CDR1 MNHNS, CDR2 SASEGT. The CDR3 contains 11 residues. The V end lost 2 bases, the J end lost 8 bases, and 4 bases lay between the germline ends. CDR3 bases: TGTGCCAGCAGTGAATTGGATGAGCAGTTCTTC. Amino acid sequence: CASSELDEQFF.

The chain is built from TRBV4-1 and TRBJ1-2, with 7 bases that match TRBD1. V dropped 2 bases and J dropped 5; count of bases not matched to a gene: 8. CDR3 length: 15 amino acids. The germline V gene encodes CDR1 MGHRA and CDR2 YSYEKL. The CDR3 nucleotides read TGCGCCAGCAGCCAAAGTCCGACAGGGTCTTATGGCTACACCTTC. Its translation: CASSQSPTGSYGYTF.

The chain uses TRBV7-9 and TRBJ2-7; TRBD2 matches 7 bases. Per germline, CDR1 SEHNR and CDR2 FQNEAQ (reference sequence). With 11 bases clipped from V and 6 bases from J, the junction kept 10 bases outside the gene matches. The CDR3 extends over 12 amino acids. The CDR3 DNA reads TGTGCCGGATTTGCGGGAGCCGGCGAGCAGTACTTC. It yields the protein CAGFAGAGEQYF.

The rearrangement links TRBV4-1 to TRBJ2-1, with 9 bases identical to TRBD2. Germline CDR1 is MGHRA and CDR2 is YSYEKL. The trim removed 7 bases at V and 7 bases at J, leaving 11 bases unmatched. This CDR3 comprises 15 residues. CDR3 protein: CASTTLAGLLNEQFF. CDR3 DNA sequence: TGCGCCAGCACCACCCTAGCGGGACTTTTGAATGAGCAGTTCTTC.

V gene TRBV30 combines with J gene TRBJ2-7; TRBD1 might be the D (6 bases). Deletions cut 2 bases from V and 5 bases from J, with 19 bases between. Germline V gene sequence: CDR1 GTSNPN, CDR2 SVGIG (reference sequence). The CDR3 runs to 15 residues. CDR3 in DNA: TGTGCCTGGAGTCATAGGGCAGGGGCTGGGAACGAGCAGTACTTC. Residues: CAWSHRAGAGNEQYF.

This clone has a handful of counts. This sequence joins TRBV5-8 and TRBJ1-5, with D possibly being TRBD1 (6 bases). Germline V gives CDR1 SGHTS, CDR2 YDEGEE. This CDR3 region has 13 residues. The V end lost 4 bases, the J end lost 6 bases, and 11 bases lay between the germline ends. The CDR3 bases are TGTGCCAGCAGCACTACGACAGGTCAGCCCCAGCATTTT. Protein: CASSTTTGQPQHF.

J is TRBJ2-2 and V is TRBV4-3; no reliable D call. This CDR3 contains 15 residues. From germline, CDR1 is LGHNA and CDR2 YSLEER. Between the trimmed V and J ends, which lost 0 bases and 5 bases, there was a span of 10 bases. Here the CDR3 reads CASSQDIVRTGELFF. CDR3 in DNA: TGCGCCAGCAGCCAAGATATTGTCCGGACCGGGGAGCTGTTTTTT.

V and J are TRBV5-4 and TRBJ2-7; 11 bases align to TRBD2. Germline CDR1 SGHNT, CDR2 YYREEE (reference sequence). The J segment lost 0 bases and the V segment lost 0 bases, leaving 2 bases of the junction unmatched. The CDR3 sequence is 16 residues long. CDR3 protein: CASSLVAGGSSYEQYF. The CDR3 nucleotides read TGTGCCAGCAGCTTGGTAGCGGGGGGGTCCTCCTACGAGCAGTACTTC.

In nucleotides, the CDR3 is TGTGCCAGCAGTTCACAGGGGTTTGCTGCCTACGAGCAGTACTTC. Translation: CASSSQGFAAYEQYF. V usage is TRBV27 and J usage is TRBJ2-7; TRBD1 matches 7 bases. J lost 2 bases, V lost 4 bases, and 8 bases had no gene match. Germline-derived CDR1 and CDR2 are MNHEY and SMNVEV (reference sequence). The CDR3 contains 15 residues.

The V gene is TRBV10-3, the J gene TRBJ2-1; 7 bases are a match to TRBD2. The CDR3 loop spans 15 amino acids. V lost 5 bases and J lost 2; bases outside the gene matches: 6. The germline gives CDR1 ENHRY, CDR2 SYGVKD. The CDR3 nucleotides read TGTGCCATCAGTCCTAGCGGAACGACCTACAATGAGCAGTTCTTC. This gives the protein CAISPSGTTYNEQFF.

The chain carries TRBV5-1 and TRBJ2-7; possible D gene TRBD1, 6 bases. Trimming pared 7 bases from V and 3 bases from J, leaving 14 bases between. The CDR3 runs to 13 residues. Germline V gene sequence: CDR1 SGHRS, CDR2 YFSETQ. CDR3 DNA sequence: TGCGCCAGCGCCACTTCAGGGGTCTACGAGCAGTACTTC. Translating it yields CASATSGVYEQYF.

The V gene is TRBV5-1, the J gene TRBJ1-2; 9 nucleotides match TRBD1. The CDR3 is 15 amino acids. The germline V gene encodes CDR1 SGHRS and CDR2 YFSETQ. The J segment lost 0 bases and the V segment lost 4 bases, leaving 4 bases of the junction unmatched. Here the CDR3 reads CASSPWTGANYGYTF. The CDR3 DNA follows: TGCGCCAGCAGCCCGTGGACAGGGGCTAACTATGGCTACACCTTC.

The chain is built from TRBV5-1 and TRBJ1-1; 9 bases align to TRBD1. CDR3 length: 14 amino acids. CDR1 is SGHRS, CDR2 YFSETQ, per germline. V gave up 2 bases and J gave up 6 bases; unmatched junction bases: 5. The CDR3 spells CASSFQDRGAEAFF. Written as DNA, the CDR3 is TGCGCCAGCAGCTTCCAGGACAGGGGAGCTGAAGCTTTCTTT.

CDR3 in DNA: TGTGCCATCAGTGGCGGGGGAGAAAAACTGTTTTTT. This gives the protein CAISGGGEKLFF. V is TRBV10-3 and J is TRBJ1-4, with D perhaps matching TRBD1 (5 bases). The V gene lost 4 bases and the J gene lost 8 bases, with 8 bases spanning the gap. Germline assignment: CDR1 ENHRY and CDR2 SYGVKD. The CDR3 is 12 residues long.

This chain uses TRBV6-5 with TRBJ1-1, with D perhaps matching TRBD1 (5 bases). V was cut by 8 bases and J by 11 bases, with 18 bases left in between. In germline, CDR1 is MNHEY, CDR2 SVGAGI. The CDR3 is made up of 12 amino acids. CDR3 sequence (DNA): TGTGCCAGCGGCCAGGGTGAGATGAGGGCTTTCTTT. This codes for CASGQGEMRAFF.

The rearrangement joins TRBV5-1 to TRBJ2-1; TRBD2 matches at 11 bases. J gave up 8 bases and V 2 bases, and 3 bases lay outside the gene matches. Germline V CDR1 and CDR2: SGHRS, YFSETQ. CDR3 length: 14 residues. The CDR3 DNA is TGCGCCAGCAGCTTACTAGCGGGAGACTATGAGCAGTTCTTC. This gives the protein CASSLLAGDYEQFF.

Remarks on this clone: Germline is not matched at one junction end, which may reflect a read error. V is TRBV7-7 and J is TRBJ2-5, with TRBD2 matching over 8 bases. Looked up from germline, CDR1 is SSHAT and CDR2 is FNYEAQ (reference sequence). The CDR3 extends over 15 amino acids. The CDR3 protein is CASSPGSGVGKTQYF. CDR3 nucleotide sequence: TGTGCTAGCAGCCCGGGTAGCGGGGTGGGAAAGACCCAGTACTTC. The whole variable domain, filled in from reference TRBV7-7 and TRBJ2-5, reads GAGVSQSPRYKVTKRGQDVTLRCDPISSHATLYWYQQALGQGPEFLTYFNYEAQPDKSGLPSDRFSAERPEGSISTLTIQRTEQRDSAMYRCASSPGSGVGKTQYFGPGTRLLVL.

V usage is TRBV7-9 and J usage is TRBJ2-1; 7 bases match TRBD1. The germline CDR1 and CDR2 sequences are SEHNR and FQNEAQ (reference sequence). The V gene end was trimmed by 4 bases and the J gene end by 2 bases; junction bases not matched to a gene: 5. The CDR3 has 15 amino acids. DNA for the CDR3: TGTGCCAGCAGCTCCAAACAGGGGCCCTACAATGAGCAGTTCTTC. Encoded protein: CASSSKQGPYNEQFF. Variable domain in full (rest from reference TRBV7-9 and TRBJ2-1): DTGVSQNPRHKITKRGQNVTFRCDPISEHNRLYWYRQTLGQGPEFLTYFQNEAQLEKSRLLSDRFSAERPKGSFSTLEIQRTEQGDSAMYLCASSSKQGPYNEQFFGPGTRLTVL.

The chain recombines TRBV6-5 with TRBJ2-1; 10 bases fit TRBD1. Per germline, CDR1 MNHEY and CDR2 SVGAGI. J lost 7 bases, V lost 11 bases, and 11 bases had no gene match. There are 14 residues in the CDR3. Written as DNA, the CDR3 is TGTGCCTCTTCCCGGGACAGGGGAGGAAATGAGCAGTTCTTC. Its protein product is CASSRDRGGNEQFF.

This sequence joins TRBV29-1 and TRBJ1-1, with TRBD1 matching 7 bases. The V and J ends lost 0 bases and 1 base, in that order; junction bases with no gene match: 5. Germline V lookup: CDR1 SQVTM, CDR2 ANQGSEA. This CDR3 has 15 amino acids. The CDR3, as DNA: TGCAGCGTTGAAGAGCCTCAGGGGGAGAACACTGAAGCTTTCTTT. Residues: CSVEEPQGENTEAFF.

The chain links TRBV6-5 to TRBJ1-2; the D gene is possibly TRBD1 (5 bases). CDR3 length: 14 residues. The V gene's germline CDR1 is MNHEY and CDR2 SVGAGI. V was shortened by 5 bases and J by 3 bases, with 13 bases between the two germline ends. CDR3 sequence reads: CASSSTGPYYGYTF. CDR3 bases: TGTGCCAGCAGTAGTACAGGTCCATACTATGGCTACACCTTC.

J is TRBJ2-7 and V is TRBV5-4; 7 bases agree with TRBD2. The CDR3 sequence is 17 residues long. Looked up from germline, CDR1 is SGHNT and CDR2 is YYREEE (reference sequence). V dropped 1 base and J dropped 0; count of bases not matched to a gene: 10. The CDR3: CASSLKGAGLPSYEQYF. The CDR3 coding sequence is TGTGCCAGCAGCTTGAAGGGAGCGGGACTCCCCTCCTACGAGCAGTACTTC.

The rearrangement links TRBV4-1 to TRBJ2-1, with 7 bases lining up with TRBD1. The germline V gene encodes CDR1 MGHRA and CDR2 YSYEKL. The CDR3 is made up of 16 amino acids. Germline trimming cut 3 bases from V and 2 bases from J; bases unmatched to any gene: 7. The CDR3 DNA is TGCGCCAGCAGCCAGAACAGGGGCAACCCCTACAATGAGCAGTTCTTC. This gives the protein CASSQNRGNPYNEQFF.

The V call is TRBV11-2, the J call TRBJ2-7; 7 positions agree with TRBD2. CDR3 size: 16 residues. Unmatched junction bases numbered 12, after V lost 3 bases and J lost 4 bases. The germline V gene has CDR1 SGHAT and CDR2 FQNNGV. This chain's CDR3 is CASSFVIRGSSYEQYF. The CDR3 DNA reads TGTGCCAGCAGCTTCGTAATTCGCGGGAGTAGTTACGAGCAGTACTTC.

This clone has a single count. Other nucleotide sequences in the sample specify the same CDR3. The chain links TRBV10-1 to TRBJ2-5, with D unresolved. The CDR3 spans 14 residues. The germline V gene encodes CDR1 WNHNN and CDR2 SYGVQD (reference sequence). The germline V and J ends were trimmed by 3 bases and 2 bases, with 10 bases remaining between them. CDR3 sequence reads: CASSESAGQETQYF. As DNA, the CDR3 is TGCGCCAGCAGTGAATCGGCAGGACAAGAGACCCAGTACTTC.

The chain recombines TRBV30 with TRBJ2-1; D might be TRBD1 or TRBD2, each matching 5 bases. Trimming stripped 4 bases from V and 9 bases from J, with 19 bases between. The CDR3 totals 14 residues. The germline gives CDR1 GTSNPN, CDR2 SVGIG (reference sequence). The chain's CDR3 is CAWTMGPRRFEQFF. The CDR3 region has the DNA TGTGCCTGGACGATGGGACCCCGAAGGTTTGAGCAGTTCTTC.

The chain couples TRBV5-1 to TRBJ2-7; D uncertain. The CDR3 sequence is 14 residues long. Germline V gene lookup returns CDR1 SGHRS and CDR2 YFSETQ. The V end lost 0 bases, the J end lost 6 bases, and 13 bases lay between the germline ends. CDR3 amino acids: CASSLALDGREQYF. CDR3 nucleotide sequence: TGCGCCAGCAGCTTGGCCTTAGACGGCCGCGAGCAGTACTTC.